One and the same sample provided the 30 T cell receptor beta chains below, sequenced in a study of T cells after yellow fever vaccination. TCRdb processed the 5' RACE reads anew with MiXCR; each CDR3 protein has one entry. The table shows some 26,000 distinct CDR3 sequences, with 3.4% occurring only once. The sample in question was PBMCs, either bulk or a sorted T-cell subset (CD4+, CD8+, memory, or dextramer-sorted; not recorded which), obtained about 41 days after the first yellow fever vaccination. The receptors were sampled from a man between 18 and 35 years old who received the YFV17D yellow fever vaccine.

This clonotype was counted ten times or more. CDR3 region: CASSSLQGEKLFF. The CDR3, as DNA: TGTGCCAGCAGCTCATTGCAAGGTGAAAAACTGTTTTTT. The chain links TRBV7-2 to TRBJ1-4; no clear D gene. There are 13 residues in the CDR3. Trimming took 4 bases from V and 7 from J, leaving 10 bases between them. From germline, CDR1 is SGHTA and CDR2 FQGNSA. Filled out from reference TRBV7-2 and TRBJ1-4, the complete variable domain reads GAGVSQSPSNKVTEKGKDVELRCDPISGHTALYWYRQSLGQGLEFLIYFQGNSAPDKSGLPSDRFSAERTGGSVSTLTIQRTQQEDSAVYLCASSSLQGEKLFFGSGTQLSVL.

This clonotype was recorded at least ten times. V gene TRBV20-1 combines with J gene TRBJ1-2; tentatively, D is TRBD1 (6 bases). V was cut by 5 bases and J by 4 bases, with 17 bases left in between. The CDR3 covers 14 residues. Germline-derived CDR1 and CDR2 are DFQATT and SNEGSKA (reference sequence). The CDR3 reads CSAGDTTGSYGYTF. CDR3 bases: TGCAGTGCTGGGGATACCACAGGGTCCTATGGCTACACCTTC.

This clonotype came up many times. This chain uses TRBV12-3 or TRBV12-4 with TRBJ2-3; D gene uncertain. CDR3 length: 12 amino acids. V lost 3 bases and J lost 4, with 5 bases in between. As DNA, the CDR3 is TGTGCCAGCAGTTTTCGGGCAGATACGCAGTATTTT. This sequence encodes CASSFRADTQYF.

Ten or more counts support this clonotype. The chain is built from TRBV7-3 and TRBJ2-1, with 10 bases that match TRBD1. Trimming removed 6 bases from V and 7 bases from J; junction bases left unmatched: 9. The CDR3 runs 15 residues. CDR1 is SGHTA and CDR2 is FQGTGA in the germline V gene. CDR3 sequence reads: CASSPTGQGRNEQFF. CDR3 in DNA: TGTGCCAGCAGTCCGACGGGACAGGGGAGGAATGAGCAGTTCTTC.

The table lists this clonotype with many counts. This chain joins TRBV7-2 and TRBJ2-1, with a weak D call TRBD2 (6 bases). CDR3 length: 12 residues. Germline loops: CDR1 SGHTA, CDR2 FQGNSA. V shed 8 bases and J shed 7 bases, with 12 bases lying between them. The CDR3: CASGTPLNEQFF. The CDR3, as DNA: TGTGCCAGCGGGACTCCACTAAATGAGCAGTTCTTC.

This clonotype was counted at least ten times. The chain carries TRBV9 and TRBJ2-4; 14 nucleotides align to TRBD2. J lost 7 bases, V lost 0 bases, and 3 bases had no gene match. The CDR3 covers 16 residues. Germline loops: CDR1 SGDLS, CDR2 YYNGEE. CDR3 sequence (DNA): TGTGCCAGCAGCGTAGGACTAGCGGGGGGGCTGAACATTCAGTACTTC. Amino acids: CASSVGLAGGLNIQYF.

This clonotype appeared many times. The chain combines TRBV12-3 or TRBV12-4 with TRBJ2-5; 7 nucleotides match TRBD2. V lost 1 base and J lost 0; bases outside the gene matches: 2. The CDR3 runs 15 residues. DNA for the CDR3: TGTGCCAGCAGTTTAGGGGAGGGGCACCAAGAGACCCAGTACTTC. Translated, it gives CASSLGEGHQETQYF.

This clonotype was found many times. The chain couples TRBV11-2 to TRBJ2-7; either TRBD1 or TRBD2 may supply D (6 bases each). The CDR3 extends over 15 amino acids. The V and J ends lost 6 bases and 4 bases respectively, with 19 bases between them. The germline V gene has CDR1 SGHAT and CDR2 FQNNGV. The DNA of the CDR3 is TGTGCCAGCAGGGCCGTGGGGGGCGTAAAATACGAGCAGTACTTC. As protein: CASRAVGGVKYEQYF. The complete variable domain, with remaining parts taken from reference TRBV11-2 and TRBJ2-7, reads EAGVAQSPRYKIIEKRQSVAFWCNPISGHATLYWYQQILGQGPKLLIQFQNNGVVDDSQLPKDRFSAERLKGVDSTLKIQPAKLEDSAVYLCASRAVGGVKYEQYFGPGTRLTVT.

This clonotype was observed many times. The chain links TRBV9 to TRBJ1-5; D unresolved. Per the germline V gene, CDR1 is SGDLS and CDR2 is YYNGEE. The CDR3 has 15 residues. Trimming took 0 bases from V and 4 from J, leaving 11 bases between them. CDR3 nucleotides: TGTGCCAGCAGCGTAGAACCCGGGGAGAATCAGCCCCAGCATTTT. This codes for CASSVEPGENQPQHF.

This clonotype was detected ten times or more. CDR3 nucleotides: TGCGCCAGCAGCCAAGCTCTTATTCTCGGGGGGAACTACAATGAGCAGTTCTTC. Its protein product is CASSQALILGGNYNEQFF. The V and J genes are TRBV4-1 and TRBJ2-1; 7 nucleotides match TRBD2. V lost 1 base and J lost 3; bases outside the gene matches: 12. This CDR3 contains 18 residues. Germline CDR1 and CDR2: MGHRA and YSYEKL.

In this sample, this clonotype turned up many times. The chain has TRBV28 and TRBJ2-4, with 9 bases identical to TRBD1. The CDR3 length is 14 residues. Trimming removed 8 bases from V and 8 bases from J; junction bases left unmatched: 10. The germline V gene has CDR1 MDHEN and CDR2 SYDVKM. CDR3 sequence reads: CASVSPGQGDIQYF. In DNA, the CDR3 is TGTGCCAGCGTTTCCCCGGGACAGGGCGACATTCAGTACTTC.

This clonotype was recorded many times. V is TRBV5-1 and J is TRBJ2-2; possible D gene TRBD2, 6 bases. Germline values: CDR1 SGHRS, CDR2 YFSETQ. This CDR3 spans 15 amino acids. V shed 2 bases and J shed 0 bases, with 8 bases lying between them. In DNA, the CDR3 is TGCGCCAGCAGCTTCACTAGCCCGAACACCGGGGAGCTGTTTTTT. Translated, it gives CASSFTSPNTGELFF.

This clonotype was recorded at least ten times. The chain links TRBV5-6 to TRBJ1-4; TRBD1 agrees at 7 bases. The germline V gene has CDR1 SGHDT and CDR2 YYEEEE. The V segment lost 3 bases and the J segment 6 bases; nucleotides outside the gene matches: 8. This CDR3 comprises 15 residues. CDR3 in amino acids: CASSSRQGWDEKLFF. Here the CDR3 DNA reads TGTGCCAGCAGCTCCCGACAGGGATGGGATGAAAAACTGTTTTTT.

This clonotype was found many times. The genes are TRBV20-1 and TRBJ2-1; unclear D gene. Trimming left V 1 base short and J 2 bases short, with 12 bases between. CDR3 size: 15 residues. Germline V gene sequence: CDR1 DFQATT, CDR2 SNEGSKA (reference sequence). CDR3 loop: CSARGSRQAYNEQFF. The CDR3 nucleotides read TGCAGTGCTAGAGGGTCTCGGCAGGCCTACAATGAGCAGTTCTTC.

This clonotype has ten or more counts. The rearrangement uses TRBV3-1 and TRBJ2-3; 9 bases agree with TRBD2. This CDR3 has 14 amino acids. From germline, CDR1 is LGHDT and CDR2 YNNKEL (reference sequence). V shed 4 bases, J shed 4 bases, and the junction held 3 bases outside the gene matches. The CDR3 DNA reads TGTGCCAGCAGCCTAGCGGGGGACGCAGATACGCAGTATTTT. Its translation: CASSLAGDADTQYF.

This clonotype showed up many times. The chain is built from TRBV30 and TRBJ1-1; TRBD1 aligns across 10 bases. V shed 0 bases, J shed 11 bases, and the junction held 3 bases outside the gene matches. CDR1 is GTSNPN, CDR2 SVGIG, per germline (reference sequence). The CDR3 covers 12 residues. The CDR3 DNA is TGTGCCTGGAGTGTACAGGGACAGGGGGCTTTCTTT. Amino acids: CAWSVQGQGAFF.

This clonotype appeared many times. The gene calls are TRBV4-2 and TRBJ1-1; D is unresolved. The CDR3 covers 15 residues. Between the trimmed V and J ends, which lost 1 base and 0 bases, there was a span of 9 bases. Looked up from germline, CDR1 is LGHNA and CDR2 is YNFKEQ. CDR3 amino acids: CASSQAPGMNTEAFF. CDR3 coding DNA: TGTGCCAGCAGCCAAGCCCCGGGGATGAACACTGAAGCTTTCTTT.

Many counts were recorded for this clonotype. The chain recombines TRBV5-4 with TRBJ2-5; D call uncertain. CDR1 is SGHNT, CDR2 YYREEE, per germline (reference sequence). Between the trimmed V and J ends, which lost 4 bases and 6 bases, there was a span of 10 bases. CDR3 size: 12 residues. The CDR3 is CASSPDGKTQYF. The CDR3 region has the DNA TGTGCCAGCAGCCCAGACGGAAAGACCCAGTACTTC. Drawing the rest from reference TRBV5-4 and TRBJ2-5, the complete variable domain is ETGVTQSPTHLIKTRGQQVTLRCSSQSGHNTVSWYQQALGQGPQFIFQYYREEENGRGNFPPRFSGLQFPNYSSELNVNALELDDSALYLCASSPDGKTQYFGPGTRLLVL.

This clonotype was detected ten times or more. A junction boundary mismatches the germline segment, possibly from a read error. The J gene is TRBJ1-1, the V gene TRBV6-2 or TRBV6-3; the D is unclear. CDR1 and CDR2 from the germline V gene are MNHEY and SVGEGT. The CDR3 spans 11 residues. CDR3 sequence reads: CASSLKIEVFF. CDR3 bases: TGTGCCAGCAGTTTAAAGATAGAAGTTTTCTTT.

The table lists this clonotype with many counts. The CDR3 is CASSLSLLAGNEQFF. The CDR3 nucleotides are TGTGCCAGCAGTTTAAGTTTACTAGCGGGCAATGAGCAGTTCTTC. This chain uses TRBV12-3 or TRBV12-4 with TRBJ2-1, with 9 bases aligning to TRBD2. V gave up 2 bases and J gave up 6 bases; unmatched junction bases: 5. The CDR3 spans 15 residues.

This clonotype was seen at least ten times. The chain carries TRBV5-6 and TRBJ1-6; D gene uncertain. Looked up from germline, CDR1 is SGHDT and CDR2 is YYEEEE. Between the trimmed V and J ends, which lost 0 bases and 6 bases, there was a span of 7 bases. The CDR3 is made up of 14 amino acids. CDR3 region: CASSLGLGNSPLHF. The CDR3 DNA sequence: TGTGCCAGCAGCTTGGGCCTGGGTAATTCACCCCTCCACTTT.

This clonotype was counted ten times or more. The V gene is TRBV5-1, the J gene TRBJ1-5, with 8 nucleotides matching TRBD1. After removal of 3 bases from V and 7 bases from J, the junction contained 3 bases not matched to a gene. Germline CDR1 reads SGHRS; CDR2 reads YFSETQ. The CDR3 extends over 13 amino acids. CDR3 coding DNA: TGCGCCAGCAGCTCAGGGGGCGGGCAGCCCCAGCATTTT. It encodes CASSSGGGQPQHF.

This clonotype appeared many times. This chain joins TRBV7-3 and TRBJ2-2; D gene uncertain. V was clipped by 1 base and J by 0 bases, with 3 bases between them. The germline V gene has CDR1 SGHTA and CDR2 FQGTGA. The CDR3 loop spans 14 amino acids. The CDR3 sequence: CASSLMANTGELFF. The CDR3 DNA follows: TGTGCCAGCAGCTTAATGGCGAACACCGGGGAGCTGTTTTTT. The full variable domain, its missing parts supplied by reference TRBV7-3 and TRBJ2-2, is GAGVSQTPSNKVTEKGKYVELRCDPISGHTALYWYRQSLGQGPEFLIYFQGTGAADDSGLPNDRFFAVRPEGSVSTLKIQRTERGDSAVYLCASSLMANTGELFFGEGSRLTVL.

This clonotype was seen at least ten times. The chain is built from TRBV4-1 and TRBJ1-2; TRBD1 matches 8 bases. V trimming: 4 bases; J trimming: 9 bases; junction bases outside the gene matches: 19. Germline lookup yields CDR1 MGHRA and CDR2 YSYEKL. This CDR3 region has 17 residues. In DNA, the CDR3 is TGCGCCAGCAGCCGGTATGGGGATGCCAGGACAGGGCTGAGCTACACCTTC. Encoded protein: CASSRYGDARTGLSYTF.

In this sample, this clonotype turned up many times. The gene calls are TRBV3-1 and TRBJ1-5; D gene ambiguous. The CDR3 totals 14 residues. CDR1 and CDR2 (germline): LGHDT, YNNKEL (reference sequence). V was pared by 0 bases and J by 6 bases, with 9 bases between. CDR3 coding DNA: TGTGCCAGCAGCCAAGATACCGTCGGTCAGCCCCAGCATTTT. This encodes CASSQDTVGQPQHF.

This clonotype ranks as medium-sized (0.01 to 0.1%). This chain links TRBV7-2 with TRBJ2-5; D gene unclear. V dropped 1 base and J dropped 5 bases, with 2 bases sitting between them. Germline assignment: CDR1 SGHTA and CDR2 FQGNSA. This CDR3 region has 11 residues. The CDR3: CASSLVETQYF. DNA of the CDR3: TGTGCCAGCAGCTTAGTGGAGACCCAGTACTTC.

This clonotype occurred many times. The CDR3, as DNA: TGTGCCAGCAGCCAAGTTGGGGGCGTAGCGGGCACCTACGAGCAGTACTTC. The encoded protein is CASSQVGGVAGTYEQYF. The gene calls are TRBV3-1 and TRBJ2-7; D possibly corresponds to TRBD2 (7 bases). Trimming took off 1 base at V and 2 bases at J, with 18 bases between the two ends. This CDR3 has 17 residues. Germline V CDR1 and CDR2: LGHDT, YNNKEL (reference sequence).

The CDR3 nucleotides read TGTGCCAGCAGCCTTTACGGGACAGGGTACAACAATGAGCAGTTCTTC. This sequence encodes CASSLYGTGYNNEQFF. The J gene is TRBJ2-1, the V gene TRBV3-1; 9 bases are a match to TRBD1. The V segment lost 4 bases and the J segment 5 bases; nucleotides outside the gene matches: 9. CDR3 length equals 16 residues. Germline CDR1 is LGHDT and CDR2 is YNNKEL (reference sequence).

In its sample, this clonotype was seen many times. The chain has TRBV12-3 or TRBV12-4 and TRBJ1-5; D ambiguous. The CDR3 totals 14 residues. V was cut by 3 bases and J by 0 bases, with 6 bases left in between. The CDR3 sequence is CASSFGDSNQPQHF. The CDR3, as DNA: TGTGCCAGCAGTTTTGGGGATAGCAATCAGCCCCAGCATTTT.

This clonotype has ten or more counts. The V gene is TRBV6-5, the J gene TRBJ2-2; the match to TRBD2 covers 13 bases. The germline CDR1 and CDR2 sequences are MNHEY and SVGAGI. The CDR3 is 15 residues long. Germline trimming cut 9 bases from V and 7 bases from J; bases unmatched to any gene: 8. In DNA, the CDR3 is TGTGCCAGTCGAAGACTAGCGGGGGGATTCGGGGAGCTGTTTTTT. The encoded protein is CASRRLAGGFGELFF.